The rows below give T cell receptor beta chains drawn from one sample of a study of shared clonotypes between healthy human individuals. Some clones are missing from TCRdb's copy, which holds only in-frame ones; the method was immunoSEQ multiplex PCR. Of fewer than 550,000 clones in the sample, 60% to 80% were seen once. The sample comprised PBMCs. These receptors were collected from a woman in her 40s in good health. Some clones in this sample may be carry-over from other donors' samples. Each CDR3 is given with its conserved first and last residue. Fields, in order: J gene, D gene, V gene, clone size, CDR3 DNA, CDR3 protein. A D gene is named only where the DNA matches it firmly. Some rows mark clone size as missing; the rest say once, few, many or name a class of expanded clone.

J: TRBJ2-7
D: -
V: TRBV29-1
size: many
DNA: TGCAGCGTTGACAGGGCTTTGAGCGTGGACGAGCAGTACTTC
CDR3: CSVDRALSVDEQYF

J: TRBJ2-7
D: -
V: TRBV28
size: -
DNA: TGTGCCAGCAGTCCACACCCTTACGAGCAGTACTTC
CDR3: CASSPHPYEQYF

J: TRBJ1-3
D: -
V: TRBV5-1
size: -
DNA: TGCGCCAGCAGCTTGGGCGGCAGTGGAAACACCATATATTTT
CDR3: CASSLGGSGNTIYF

J: TRBJ1-4
D: TRBD1
V: TRBV29-1
size: -
DNA: TGCAGCGCCTTAACCGGGACAGCTGAAAAACTGTTTTTT
CDR3: CSALTGTAEKLFF

J: TRBJ1-3
D: -
V: TRBV19
size: -
DNA: TGTGCCAGTAGTCCGTTGGGAACTGGAAACACCATATATTTT
CDR3: CASSPLGTGNTIYF

J: TRBJ2-7
D: TRBD1
V: TRBV9
size: -
DNA: TGTGCCAGCAGCGTCGCCTCGGAACCGGGACAGCTGATAGAGCAGTACTTC
CDR3: CASSVASEPGQLIEQYF

J: TRBJ2-3
D: -
V: TRBV5-1
size: -
DNA: TGCGCCAGCAGCTTGGCCGTGGGGTCCACAGATACGCAGTATTTT
CDR3: CASSLAVGSTDTQYF

J: TRBJ2-1
D: TRBD2
V: TRBV5-1
size: once
DNA: TGCGCCAGCAGCTTGGCTCCGACTAGCGGGAGCGGTGAGCAGTTCTTC
CDR3: CASSLAPTSGSGEQFF

J: TRBJ2-7
D: TRBD1
V: TRBV28
size: -
DNA: TGTGCCAGCAGTATGGGTCGGACAGGGACCCACGAGCAGTACTTC
CDR3: CASSMGRTGTHEQYF

J: TRBJ2-5
D: -
V: TRBV19
size: few
DNA: TGTGCCAGTAGTATCCCAGGACTACAAGAGACCCAGTACTTC
CDR3: CASSIPGLQETQYF

J: TRBJ2-1
D: TRBD2
V: TRBV19
size: once
DNA: TGTGCCAGTAGTACACTAGCGGGAGTCGATAATGAGCAGTTCTTC
CDR3: CASSTLAGVDNEQFF

J: TRBJ2-7
D: TRBD2
V: TRBV28
size: -
DNA: TGTGCCAGCGTCCGCGGGAGTGGTTACGAGCAGTACTTC
CDR3: CASVRGSGYEQYF

J: TRBJ1-1
D: -
V: TRBV2
size: few
DNA: TGTGCCAGCAGTGAAGAACGAGAAGCTTTCTTT
CDR3: CASSEEREAFF

J: TRBJ2-1
D: TRBD2
V: TRBV7-2
size: -
DNA: TGTGCCAGCAGACTATCTAGCGGCTCCTACAATGAGCAGTTCTTC
CDR3: CASRLSSGSYNEQFF

J: TRBJ2-5
D: TRBD2
V: TRBV2
size: -
DNA: TGTGCCAGCAGTTCTAATAGCGGGAGAGGGGAGACCCAGTACTTC
CDR3: CASSSNSGRGETQYF

J: TRBJ2-5
D: -
V: TRBV7-9
size: -
DNA: TGTGCCAGCAGCTGGGAGACTCTCCAAGAGACCCAGTACTTC
CDR3: CASSWETLQETQYF

J: TRBJ2-5
D: TRBD2
V: TRBV15
size: -
DNA: TGTGCCACCAGCAGAGGGGCTAGCGGGAGCCGCCCAGAGACCCAGTACTTC
CDR3: CATSRGASGSRPETQYF

J: TRBJ2-7
D: -
V: TRBV6-1
size: -
DNA: TGTGCCAGCAGCGCTCAGCGATACGAGCAGTACTTC
CDR3: CASSAQRYEQYF

J: TRBJ2-3
D: -
V: TRBV7-9
size: few
DNA: TGTGCCAGCAGCTTAGGGATCCAGGGGCGATCGGGCACAGATACGCAGTATTTT
CDR3: CASSLGIQGRSGTDTQYF

J: TRBJ1-4
D: -
V: TRBV29-1
size: -
DNA: TGCAGCGTGGGGGTTAGTGGGGCAACTAATGAAAAACTGTTTTTT
CDR3: CSVGVSGATNEKLFF

J: TRBJ1-5
D: -
V: TRBV6-4
size: -
DNA: TGTGCCAGCAGTGACGGGGGAGAGGGGCAGCCCCAGCATTTT
CDR3: CASSDGGEGQPQHF

J: TRBJ1-1
D: -
V: TRBV28
size: once
DNA: TGTGCCAGCTTTATGCCGGGTGCGCGCCCTGAAGCTTTCTTT
CDR3: CASFMPGARPEAFF

J: TRBJ2-1
D: -
V: TRBV7-2
size: once
DNA: TGTGCCAGCAGCTTAGGGGCCGGCTACAATGAGCAGTTCTTC
CDR3: CASSLGAGYNEQFF

J: TRBJ2-3
D: -
V: TRBV15
size: -
DNA: TGTGCCACCAGCAGTGACCGGGGGAGCACAGATACGCAGTATTTT
CDR3: CATSSDRGSTDTQYF

J: TRBJ2-5
D: TRBD1
V: TRBV11-3
size: -
DNA: TGTGCCAGCAGCCTGACAGGGGCAGAGACCCAGTACTTC
CDR3: CASSLTGAETQYF

J: TRBJ1-1
D: TRBD1
V: TRBV18
size: -
DNA: TGTGCCAGCTCACCAGGGACAGAAGTCACTGAAGCTTTCTTT
CDR3: CASSPGTEVTEAFF

J: TRBJ1-1
D: TRBD1
V: TRBV7-2
size: -
DNA: TGTGCCAGCAGCCCATCCTATCCGGACAGGAGGGGCACTGAAGCTTTCTTT
CDR3: CASSPSYPDRRGTEAFF

J: TRBJ2-7
D: -
V: TRBV5-5
size: -
DNA: TGTGCCAGCAGCTTGGTCGCCGGTCACGAGCAGTACTTC
CDR3: CASSLVAGHEQYF

J: TRBJ2-3
D: TRBD2
V: TRBV11-1
size: -
DNA: TGTGCCAGCAGCTTAGGGGTAGCGGGAGGAACGCAGTATTTT
CDR3: CASSLGVAGGTQYF

J: TRBJ1-1
D: -
V: TRBV4-1
size: -
DNA: TGCGCCAGCAGCCGGGAGGTCGGGACTGAAGCTTTCTTT
CDR3: CASSREVGTEAFF

J: TRBJ2-1
D: TRBD2
V: TRBV11-2
size: -
DNA: TGTGCCAGCAGCTTAGAACTAGCGGACTACAATGAGCAGTTCTTC
CDR3: CASSLELADYNEQFF

J: TRBJ2-3
D: -
V: TRBV6-5
size: few
DNA: TGTGCCACATATAGGGATACGCAGTATTTT
CDR3: CATYRDTQYF

J: TRBJ1-5
D: -
V: TRBV6-1
size: many
DNA: TGTGCCAGCAGGGAAGCCTGGAGGGGCACGAGGGGTCAGCCCCAGCATTTT
CDR3: CASREAWRGTRGQPQHF

J: TRBJ2-7
D: TRBD2
V: TRBV5-6
size: -
DNA: TGTGCCAGCAGCAAAGGACTAGCGGGAGGAATGTACGAGCAGTACTTC
CDR3: CASSKGLAGGMYEQYF

J: TRBJ2-3
D: -
V: TRBV27
size: -
DNA: TGTGCCAGCAGTTTGGCAGATACGCAGTATTTT
CDR3: CASSLADTQYF

J: TRBJ1-1
D: -
V: TRBV19
size: -
DNA: TGTGCCAGTAGTATAATACCAGGGCAACACACTGAAGCTTTCTTT
CDR3: CASSIIPGQHTEAFF

J: TRBJ1-4
D: -
V: TRBV7-6
size: few
DNA: TGTGCCAGCAGCTTATCGGGGGGCCAAACTAATGAAAAACTGTTTTTT
CDR3: CASSLSGGQTNEKLFF

J: TRBJ2-7
D: TRBD1
V: TRBV15
size: -
DNA: TGTGCCACCAGCAGAGATGGCCAGGGGGTCGGGGAGCAGTACTTC
CDR3: CATSRDGQGVGEQYF

J: TRBJ1-5
D: -
V: TRBV19
size: once
DNA: TGTGCCAGTAGAAAAGGGGGGTCCAATCAGCCCCAGCATTTT
CDR3: CASRKGGSNQPQHF

J: TRBJ2-1
D: TRBD2
V: TRBV4-3
size: -
DNA: TGCGCCAGCAGCCCCAGACTAGCGGGGGACTACAATGAGCAGTTCTTC
CDR3: CASSPRLAGDYNEQFF

J: TRBJ2-3
D: -
V: TRBV20-1
size: -
DNA: TGCAGTGCTAATTCCCTGGTAGGGCAGTATTTT
CDR3: CSANSLVGQYF

J: TRBJ1-2
D: TRBD1
V: TRBV6-5
size: -
DNA: TGTGCCAGGGGACAGCGACCCCAGGGGCCTCATGGCTACACCTTC
CDR3: CARGQRPQGPHGYTF

J: TRBJ1-3
D: -
V: TRBV7-2
size: -
DNA: TGTGCCAGCAGCTTATCCCGAGGAGGGGGAAACACCATATATTTT
CDR3: CASSLSRGGGNTIYF

J: TRBJ2-7
D: TRBD2
V: TRBV5-4
size: few
DNA: TGTGCCAGCAGCTTGGCCAAAGCTAGCGGAGTCTACGAGCAGTACTTC
CDR3: CASSLAKASGVYEQYF

J: TRBJ2-1
D: -
V: TRBV4-1
size: -
DNA: TGCGCCAGCAGCCAGCCGGACAGTAGAAATGAGCAGTTCTTC
CDR3: CASSQPDSRNEQFF

J: TRBJ2-5
D: TRBD1
V: TRBV28
size: -
DNA: TGTGCCAGCAGTTTATTAGGGGGGGACAGGGGACGGACCCAGTACTTC
CDR3: CASSLLGGDRGRTQYF

J: TRBJ1-2
D: -
V: TRBV5-1
size: -
DNA: TGCGCCAGCAGCCCGGGACAAGATAACTATGGCTACACCTTC
CDR3: CASSPGQDNYGYTF

J: TRBJ1-4
D: TRBD1
V: TRBV27
size: -
DNA: TGTGCCAGCAGTTTGGGGACAGGGGGTGAAAAACTGTTTTTT
CDR3: CASSLGTGGEKLFF

J: TRBJ1-2
D: -
V: TRBV14
size: -
DNA: TGTGCCAGCAGCCAAGGTGCACAGGGCAGAGGCTACACCTTC
CDR3: CASSQGAQGRGYTF

J: TRBJ2-1
D: -
V: TRBV5-1
size: -
DNA: TGCGCCAGCAGCCTCGGGCAGGGACCCTACAATGAGCAGTTCTTC
CDR3: CASSLGQGPYNEQFF

J: TRBJ2-7
D: -
V: TRBV5-1
size: -
DNA: TGCGCCAGCAGCTTAGGGGGGGTGACCTACGAGCAGTACTTC
CDR3: CASSLGGVTYEQYF

J: TRBJ1-4
D: -
V: TRBV27
size: -
DNA: TGTGCCAGCAGCCCAGGGTACAGTAATGAAAAACTGTTTTTT
CDR3: CASSPGYSNEKLFF